This paragraph reports one T cell receptor beta chain. Its antigen is unidentified. This sample is part of a study of radiation and T cells in renal cell carcinoma. Whole-study findings and limits: Pretreatment tumor biopsies were lacking, so baseline clonotypes are unknown.

As to time point: blood 2 weeks post-SBRT. Treatment meaning: 15 Gy SBRT to primary tumor, nephrectomy 4 weeks later. Clones were read by immunoSEQ multiplex PCR, and TCRdb kept only the in-frame ones, dropping some. The sample includes more than 65,000 clones, 70% to 90% of them seen just once. This receptor was obtained from a woman aged 45-65 years with renal cell carcinoma. The sequences come from blood, collected from a patient whose treatment included radiotherapy and nephrectomy.

The CDR3 DNA sequence: TGTGCCAGCAGTCCACCTTTAGGGAGGGGAAACTATGGCTACACCTTC. This gives the protein CASSPPLGRGNYGYTF. This chain links TRBV27 with TRBJ1-2; D might be TRBD1 (5 bases). The CDR3 is 16 amino acids. CDR1 is MNHEY and CDR2 is SMNVEV in the germline V gene (reference sequence). Trimming removed 5 bases at V and 2 bases at J, with 18 bases between.